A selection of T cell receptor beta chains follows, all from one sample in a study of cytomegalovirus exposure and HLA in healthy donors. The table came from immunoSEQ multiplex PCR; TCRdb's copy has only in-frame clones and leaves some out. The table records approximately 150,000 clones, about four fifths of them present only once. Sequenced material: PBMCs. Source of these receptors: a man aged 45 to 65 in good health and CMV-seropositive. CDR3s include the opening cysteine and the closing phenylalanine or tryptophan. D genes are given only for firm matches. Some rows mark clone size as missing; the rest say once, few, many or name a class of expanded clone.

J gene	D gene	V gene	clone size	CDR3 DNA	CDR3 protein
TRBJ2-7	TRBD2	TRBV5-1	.	TGCGCCAGCAGCCAGACTAGCGGGGTCTCCTACGAGCAGTACTTC	CASSQTSGVSYEQYF
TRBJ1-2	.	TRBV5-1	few	TGCGCCAGCAGCTTGGCCGATGGCAGTTCAGATGGCTACACCTTC	CASSLADGSSDGYTF
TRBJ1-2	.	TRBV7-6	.	TGTGCCAGCAGCTTCTGGCTCCTTGATGGCTACACCTTC	CASSFWLLDGYTF
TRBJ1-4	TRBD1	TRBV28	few	TGTGCCAGCAGCCCCGGGACAGGGAAGGGGGGGGGTGAAAAACTGTTTTTT	CASSPGTGKGGGEKLFF
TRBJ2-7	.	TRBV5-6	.	TGTGCCAGCAGCTTGATCAGGGTCCACGAGCAGTACTTC	CASSLIRVHEQYF
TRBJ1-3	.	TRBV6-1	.	TGTGCCAGCGCGTCTGGAAACACCATATATTTT	CASASGNTIYF
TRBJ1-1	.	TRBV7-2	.	TGTGCCAGCAGCTTAAGACATTCGAACACTGAAGCTTTCTTT	CASSLRHSNTEAFF
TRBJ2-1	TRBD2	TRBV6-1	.	TGTGCCAGCAGCCTACTAGCGGAGGGGTACAATGAGCAGTTCTTC	CASSLLAEGYNEQFF
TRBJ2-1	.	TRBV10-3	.	TGTGCCATCAGTGAGTCATCGTACAATGAGCAGTTCTTC	CAISESSYNEQFF
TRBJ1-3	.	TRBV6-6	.	TGTGCCAGCAGTTACGGGGGTCGGGGGTCTGGAAACACCATATATTTT	CASSYGGRGSGNTIYF
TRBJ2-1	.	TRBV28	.	TGTGCCAGCAGTCTCCTTCAAGCGTTGTCCTACAATGAGCAGTTCTTC	CASSLLQALSYNEQFF
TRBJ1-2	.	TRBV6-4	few	TGTGCCAGCAGTGACTCGGCAGGGTTTAGCTATGGCTACACCTTC	CASSDSAGFSYGYTF
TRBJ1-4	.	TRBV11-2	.	TGTGCCAGCAGCCAGGCGGGGTTGGGTGAAAAACTGTTTTTT	CASSQAGLGEKLFF
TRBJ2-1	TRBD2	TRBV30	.	TGTGCCTGGAATCGCGGGAGGGCCTTCAATGAGCAGTTCTTC	CAWNRGRAFNEQFF
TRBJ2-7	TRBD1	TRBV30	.	TGTGCCTGGAGTGTTCGGACAGGGTCAGTTCAGTACTTC	CAWSVRTGSVQYF
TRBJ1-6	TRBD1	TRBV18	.	TGTGCCAGCTCAACCCAACAGGGGTATAATTCACCCCTCCACTTT	CASSTQQGYNSPLHF
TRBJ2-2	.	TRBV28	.	TGTGCCAGCAGTTTTGGCCGAACAGCGAACACCGGGGAGCTGTTTTTT	CASSFGRTANTGELFF
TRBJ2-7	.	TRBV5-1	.	TGCGCCAGCAGCTCGTACCGCCGAGGGGACAAGTCCTACGAGCAGTACTTC	CASSSYRRGDKSYEQYF
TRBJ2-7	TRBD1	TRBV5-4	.	TGTGCCAGCAATGAACAGGGGGCCCGCGAGCAGTACTTC	CASNEQGAREQYF
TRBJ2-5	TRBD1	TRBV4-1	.	TGCGCCAGCAGCCAGGACAGGGGGCACATGGAGACCCAGTACTTC	CASSQDRGHMETQYF
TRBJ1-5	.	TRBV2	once	TGTGCCAGCAGTGAATCGGGGAGGGATAATCAGCCCCAGCATTTT	CASSESGRDNQPQHF
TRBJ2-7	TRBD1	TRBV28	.	TGTGCCAGCAGTTGGGACAGGTACTACGAGCAGTACTTC	CASSWDRYYEQYF
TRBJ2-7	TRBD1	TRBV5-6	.	TGTGCCAGCAGCTCAGGGGGAGAGCAGTACTTC	CASSSGGEQYF
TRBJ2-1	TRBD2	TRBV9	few	TGTGCCAGCAGCGTAGCGCCCGGGACTAACAATGAGCAGTTCTTC	CASSVAPGTNNEQFF
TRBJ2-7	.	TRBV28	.	TGTGCCAGCAGTAATATTTGGGCAGGGCGCTCCTACGAGCAGTACTTC	CASSNIWAGRSYEQYF
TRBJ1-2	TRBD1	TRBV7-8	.	TGTGCCAGCAGCTTAGCCTCCACAGGGGCGGACTACACCTTC	CASSLASTGADYTF
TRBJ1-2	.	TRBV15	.	TGTGCCACCAGCAGAGACCGTACAGGATATGGCTACACCTTC	CATSRDRTGYGYTF
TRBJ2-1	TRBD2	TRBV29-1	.	TGCAGCGCCACCTCTCTAGCGGGAGGGCCGAACAATGAGCAGTTCTTC	CSATSLAGGPNNEQFF
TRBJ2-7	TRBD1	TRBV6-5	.	TGTGCCAGCAGGAGACAGGGGGGGTCCTACGAGCAGTACTTC	CASRRQGGSYEQYF
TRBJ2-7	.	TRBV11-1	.	TGTGCCAGCAGCCTTGCCGGGAACTACGAGCAGTACTTC	CASSLAGNYEQYF
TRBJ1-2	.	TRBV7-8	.	TGTGCCAGCAGCCCAGTTCAGGGGTTAAACTATGGCTACACCTTC	CASSPVQGLNYGYTF
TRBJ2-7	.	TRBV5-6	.	TGTGCCAGCAGCTTTATGGGGCAGAGCTACGAGCAGTACTTC	CASSFMGQSYEQYF
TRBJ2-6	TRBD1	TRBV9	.	TGTGCCAGCAGCGTAGTACGGGACAGGGGCATAAAGTCTGGGGCCAACGTCCTGACTTTC	CASSVVRDRGIKSGANVLTF
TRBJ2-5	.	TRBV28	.	TGTGCCAGCAGTCAACAGGGATGGGAGACCCAGTACTTC	CASSQQGWETQYF
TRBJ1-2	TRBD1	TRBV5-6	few	TGTGCCAGCAGCTTGGTAGGGACAGGGTTCTATGGCTACACCTTC	CASSLVGTGFYGYTF
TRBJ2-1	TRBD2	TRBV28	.	TGTGCCAGCACCCCCACCCGGGCGGGAGGGGGCAATGAGCAGTTCTTC	CASTPTRAGGGNEQFF
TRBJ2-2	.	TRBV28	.	TGTGCCAGCAGTTATGAAGGTCTCTCGGGCGGGGAGCTGTTTTTT	CASSYEGLSGGELFF
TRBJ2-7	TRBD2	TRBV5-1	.	TGCGCCAGCAGCTTGGCCGCCAAAACAATGACTAGCGGGAGGTCGAGCGAGCAGTACTTC	CASSLAAKTMTSGRSSEQYF
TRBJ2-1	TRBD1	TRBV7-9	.	TGTGCCAGCAGCCGCGAACAGGGGACAAATGAGCAGTTCTTC	CASSREQGTNEQFF
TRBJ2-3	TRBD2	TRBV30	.	TGTGCCTGGAGTGTCTTTAGCGGGAGGGGCTTAGGTACGCAGTATTTT	CAWSVFSGRGLGTQYF
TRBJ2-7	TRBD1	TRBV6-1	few	TGTGCCAGCAGTGAGGGACAGGGGGCGGGCGAGCAGTACTTC	CASSEGQGAGEQYF
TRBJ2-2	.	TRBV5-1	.	TGCGCCAGCAGCAGCACGAGGGACACCGGGGAGCTGTTTTTT	CASSSTRDTGELFF
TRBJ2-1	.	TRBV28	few	TGTGCCAGCCCTACCGTAACCAGGGATGAGCAGTTCTTC	CASPTVTRDEQFF
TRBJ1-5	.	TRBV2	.	TGTGCCAGCACAAACTCGGGGGTTAGCAATCAGCCCCAGCATTTT	CASTNSGVSNQPQHF
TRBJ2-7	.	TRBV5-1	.	TGCGCCAGCAGCCCTCCGGGCAGGGTCCTGGGCTACGAGCAGTACTTC	CASSPPGRVLGYEQYF
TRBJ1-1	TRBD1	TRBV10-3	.	TGTGCCATCAGCACGATAACCAACACAGGGGGTCGAGGAAACACTGAAGCTTTCTTT	CAISTITNTGGRGNTEAFF
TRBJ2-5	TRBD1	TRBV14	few	TGTGCCAGCAGCGGGTGGGACAGCTATCAAGAGACCCAGTACTTC	CASSGWDSYQETQYF
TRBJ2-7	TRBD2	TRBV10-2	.	TGCGCCAGCACCCCTAGCGGGATTCTGTACGAGCAGTACTTC	CASTPSGILYEQYF
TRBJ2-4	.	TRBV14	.	TGTGCCAGCAGCCAAGAAGGGAGGAACAAAAGGATTCAGTACTTC	CASSQEGRNKRIQYF
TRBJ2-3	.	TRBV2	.	TGTGCCAGCAGTGAAGTGGCGGTGGGCACAGATACGCAGTATTTT	CASSEVAVGTDTQYF
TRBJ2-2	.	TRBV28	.	TGTGCCAGCAGCTTTGCAGGGACGAACACCGGGGAGCTGTTTTTT	CASSFAGTNTGELFF